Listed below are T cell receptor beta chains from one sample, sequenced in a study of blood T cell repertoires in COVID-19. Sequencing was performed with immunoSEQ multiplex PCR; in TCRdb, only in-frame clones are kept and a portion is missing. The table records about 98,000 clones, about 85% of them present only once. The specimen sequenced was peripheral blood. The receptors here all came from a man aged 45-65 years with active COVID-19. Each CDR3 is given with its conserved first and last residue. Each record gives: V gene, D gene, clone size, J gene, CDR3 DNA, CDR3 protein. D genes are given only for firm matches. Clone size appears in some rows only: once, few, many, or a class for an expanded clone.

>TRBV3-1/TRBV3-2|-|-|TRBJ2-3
TGTGCCAGCAGCCAAGATCGTCCGGGGGGCACAGATACGCAGTATTTT
CASSQDRPGGTDTQYF
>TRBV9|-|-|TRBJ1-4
TGTGCCAGCAGCGTAGAGGGCAGGCCGGGGGAAAAACTGTTTTTT
CASSVEGRPGEKLFF
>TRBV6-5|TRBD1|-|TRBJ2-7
TGTGCCAGCGGGGGGACAGGCGTCTACGAGCAGTACTTC
CASGGTGVYEQYF
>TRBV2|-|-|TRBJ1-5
TGTGCCAGCAGAACCGACATCATCTATAGCAATCAGCCCCAGCATTTT
CASRTDIIYSNQPQHF
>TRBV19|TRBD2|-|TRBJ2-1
TGTGCCAGTTCTGGGACTAGCGGGGTTGGGGAGCAGTTCTTC
CASSGTSGVGEQFF
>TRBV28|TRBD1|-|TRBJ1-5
TGTGCCAGCAGTTTGGGGGACAGGGCCTACGATCAGCCCCAGCATTTT
CASSLGDRAYDQPQHF
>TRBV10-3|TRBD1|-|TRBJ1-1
TGTGCCATCAGTCTGACAGGGACGAACACTGAAGCTTTCTTT
CAISLTGTNTEAFF
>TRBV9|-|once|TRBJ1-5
TGTGCCAGCAGCGTAGGGGTGGGGCGAGTCGGTCAGCCCCAGCATTTT
CASSVGVGRVGQPQHF
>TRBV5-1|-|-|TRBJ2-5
TGCGCCAGCAGCGTCGGCGAGGGAGAGACCCAGTACTTC
CASSVGEGETQYF
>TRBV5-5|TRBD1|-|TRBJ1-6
TGTGCCAGCAGCCCCGGACAGGCGACCTATAATTCACCCCTCCACTTT
CASSPGQATYNSPLHF
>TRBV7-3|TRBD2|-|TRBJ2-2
TGTGCCAGCAGCCCAACGGGGGGGCCACGAACCGGGGAGCTGTTTTTT
CASSPTGGPRTGELFF
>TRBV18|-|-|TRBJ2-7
TGTGCCAGCTCACCACCCACAGGGAACTACGAGCAGTACTTC
CASSPPTGNYEQYF
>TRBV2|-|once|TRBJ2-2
TGTGCCAGCAGTCCTACGCCCGGGAGGAACACCGGGGAGCTGTTTTTT
CASSPTPGRNTGELFF
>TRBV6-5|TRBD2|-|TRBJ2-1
TGTGCCAGCAAGGATAGCGGGGGGGCCTACAATGAGCAGTTCTTC
CASKDSGGAYNEQFF
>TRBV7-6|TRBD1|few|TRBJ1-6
TGTGCCAGCAGCTTAGAGGGACAGGGGTCTTCTCCCCTCCACTTT
CASSLEGQGSSPLHF
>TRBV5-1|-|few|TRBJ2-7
TGCGCCAGCAGCCCCCCTCTTTCCTACGAGCAGTACTTC
CASSPPLSYEQYF
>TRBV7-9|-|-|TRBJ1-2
TGTGCCAGCAGCTTAGCAATTCCAGGGAACTATGGCTACACCTTC
CASSLAIPGNYGYTF
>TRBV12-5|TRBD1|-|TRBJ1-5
TGTGCTAGTGGTTTGGGACAGGGGAATCAGCCCCAGCATTTT
CASGLGQGNQPQHF
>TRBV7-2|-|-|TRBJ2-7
TGTGCCAGCAGCTTAGATGGGGGCGCGTCCTACGAGCAGTACTTC
CASSLDGGASYEQYF
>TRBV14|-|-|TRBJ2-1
TGTGCCAGCAGCCCCCCCGGGACAATCTACAATGAGCAGTTCTTC
CASSPPGTIYNEQFF
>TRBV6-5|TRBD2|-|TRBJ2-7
TGTGCCAGCAGGCAACTAGCGGGGCCCTTCTGGGAGCAGTACTTC
CASRQLAGPFWEQYF
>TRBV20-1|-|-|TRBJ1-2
TGCAGTGCTAGTGGGATAGTCGGGGGCTACACCTTC
CSASGIVGGYTF
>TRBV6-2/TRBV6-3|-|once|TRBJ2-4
TGTGCCAGCAGCCCCGGGATCATCATTCAGTACTTC
CASSPGIIIQYF
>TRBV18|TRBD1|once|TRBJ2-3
TGTGCCAGCTCACCGGGACAGGGAAACGCAGATACGCAGTATTTT
CASSPGQGNADTQYF
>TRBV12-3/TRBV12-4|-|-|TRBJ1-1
TGTGCCAGCAATCAGGGGAACACTGAAGCTTTCTTT
CASNQGNTEAFF
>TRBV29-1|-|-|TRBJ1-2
TGCAGCGTTGAAGAAATAGTCGGGGTAGGCTACACCTTC
CSVEEIVGVGYTF
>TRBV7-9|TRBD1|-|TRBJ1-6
TGTGCCAGCAGCCCAAGAGCCCGACAGGGGAGGGGTAATTCACCCCTCCACTTT
CASSPRARQGRGNSPLHF
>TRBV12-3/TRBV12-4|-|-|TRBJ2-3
TGTGCCTCCTCGGTGGGGGGGGCTAATACGCAGTATTTT
CASSVGGANTQYF
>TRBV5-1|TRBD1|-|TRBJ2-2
TGCGCCAGCAGCTTGGATCTACAGGGGGGTTTCGGGGAGCTGTTTTTT
CASSLDLQGGFGELFF
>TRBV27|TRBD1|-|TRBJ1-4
TGTGCCAGCAGGCGGACAGGCAAGGAAAAACTGTTTTTT
CASRRTGKEKLFF
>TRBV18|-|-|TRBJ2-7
TGTGCCAGCTCACGAGGATACGAGCAGTACTTC
CASSRGYEQYF
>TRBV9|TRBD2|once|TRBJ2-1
TGTGCCAGCAGCGGTTCCAGCGGGGGGCCCCACAATGAGCAGTTCTTC
CASSGSSGGPHNEQFF
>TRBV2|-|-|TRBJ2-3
TGTGCCAGCAAGGGCGGGGCTAGCACAGATACGCAGTATTTT
CASKGGASTDTQYF
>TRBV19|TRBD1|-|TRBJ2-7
TGTGCCAGTAGTTCGATCCCCTATGGACAGGGGTGGAACGGGGCCGAGCAGTACTTC
CASSSIPYGQGWNGAEQYF
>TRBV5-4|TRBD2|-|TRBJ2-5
TGTGCCAGCAGTCGGGGGGGGACCCAGTACTTC
CASSRGGTQYF
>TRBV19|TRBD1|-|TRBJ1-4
TGTGCCAGTAGGTCGTCCGGACAGGGCTTCATTAATGAAAAACTGTTTTTT
CASRSSGQGFINEKLFF
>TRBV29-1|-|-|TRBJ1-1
TGCAGCGTTCCCCGGGGATTGGGCACTGAAGCTTTCTTT
CSVPRGLGTEAFF
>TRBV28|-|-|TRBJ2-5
TGTGCCAGCAAGGGGGAGACCCAGTACTTC
CASKGETQYF
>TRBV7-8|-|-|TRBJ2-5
TGTGCCAGCAGCTCCAAGACAGAAGAGACCCAGTACTTC
CASSSKTEETQYF